Below are 11 T cell receptor beta chains sequenced from a single sample in a study of blood T cell repertoires in COVID-19. Method: immunoSEQ multiplex PCR; TCRdb's copy keeps in-frame clones and lacks some. The table includes about 220,000 clones, approximately 84% detected once. Sequences were obtained from PBMCs or T cells enriched from blood (not recorded which). The receptors shown here come from a middle-aged man who had recovered from COVID-19.

The chain is built from TRBV5-1 and TRBJ1-1; a weak D match, TRBD1 (5 bases). Trimming removed 1 base from V and 1 base from J, with 8 bases in between. This CDR3 is 14 amino acids long. The germline V gene has CDR1 SGHRS and CDR2 YFSETQ. As DNA, the CDR3 is TGCGCCAGCAGCTTGCAGGGAACGAACACTGAAGCTTTCTTT. It translates to CASSLQGTNTEAFF.

This chain joins TRBV24-1 and TRBJ1-5; D might be TRBD1 (6 bases). V lost 4 bases, J lost 6 bases, and 12 bases lay in between. The CDR3 is 14 amino acids. Germline V gives CDR1 KGHDR, CDR2 SFDVKD. The CDR3 sequence: CATSEGGRGQPQHF. The CDR3 region has the DNA TGTGCCACCAGTGAGGGGGGGCGCGGTCAGCCCCAGCATTTT.

This rearrangement joins TRBV5-1 to TRBJ2-3; 11 bases fit TRBD1. The CDR3 is 17 amino acids. CDR1 SGHRS and CDR2 YFSETQ come from the germline V gene. The junction had 7 bases not matched to a gene; V was cut back by 4 bases and J by 0 bases. The CDR3 is CASSTGTGGYSTDTQYF. In DNA form, the CDR3 reads TGCGCCAGCAGCACCGGGACAGGGGGATACAGCACAGATACGCAGTATTTT.

This sequence joins TRBV27 and TRBJ2-3; the D gene is possibly TRBD2 (5 bases). CDR1 MNHEY and CDR2 SMNVEV come from the germline V gene (reference sequence). CDR3 size: 13 residues. The germline V and J ends were trimmed by 0 bases and 8 bases, with 9 bases remaining between them. The CDR3 is CASSLSRGRTQYF. The CDR3 region has the DNA TGTGCCAGCAGTTTATCGCGAGGGCGTACGCAGTATTTT.

The J gene is TRBJ1-6, the V gene TRBV15; D possibly corresponds to TRBD1 (6 bases). The CDR3 runs to 15 residues. The V gene's germline CDR1 is LNHNV and CDR2 YYDKDF (reference sequence). V lost 0 bases and J lost 8, with 11 bases in between. CDR3 sequence (DNA): TGTGCCACCAGCAGAGATGGGGACAAGTATTCACCCCTCCACTTT. Protein: CATSRDGDKYSPLHF.

The chain is built from TRBV28 and TRBJ1-6; D is possibly TRBD1 (5 bases). The V gene lost 3 bases and the J gene lost 5 bases, with 26 bases spanning the gap. The CDR3 has 20 residues. Looked up from germline, CDR1 is MDHEN and CDR2 is SYDVKM. The CDR3 protein is CASSFMARQNLNSNNSPLHF. The CDR3 DNA reads TGTGCCAGCAGTTTCATGGCGCGACAGAACTTAAATTCAAATAATTCACCCCTCCACTTT.

The chain carries TRBV18 and TRBJ1-1, with D perhaps matching TRBD1 (5 bases). Trimming shortened V by 4 bases and J by 7 bases, and 19 bases separated the two germline ends. This CDR3 has 15 residues. The germline V gene has CDR1 KGHSH and CDR2 LQKENI. The CDR3 here is CASSRAQGTSFEAFF. CDR3 bases: TGTGCCAGCTCACGGGCTCAGGGTACCTCTTTTGAAGCTTTCTTT.

Of note for this clone: The same CDR3 can be traced to other DNA sequences in this sample. V usage is TRBV5-5 and J usage is TRBJ2-1; possible D gene TRBD2, 5 bases. Germline V gene sequence: CDR1 SGHKS, CDR2 YYEKEE (reference sequence). This CDR3 region has 14 residues. Trimming shortened V by 1 base and J by 9 bases, and 14 bases separated the two germline ends. CDR3 sequence (DNA): TGTGCCAGCAGCTTGACTAGTGCAAAAGGTGAGCAGTTCTTC. It is translated as CASSLTSAKGEQFF.

This clone came up many times. This CDR3 is also generated by other DNA sequences in the sample. V is TRBV7-2 and J is TRBJ2-5; TRBD1 agrees at 7 bases. Germline V lookup: CDR1 SGHTA, CDR2 FQGNSA. V trimming: 4 bases; J trimming: 4 bases; junction bases outside the gene matches: 0. The CDR3 runs 12 residues. The CDR3: CASSYRGETQYF. The CDR3 DNA reads TGTGCCAGCAGCTACAGGGGAGAGACCCAGTACTTC.

The genes are TRBV19 and TRBJ1-6; perhaps TRBD1 as D (6 bases). The CDR3 has 15 amino acids. V lost 11 bases and J lost 6, with 20 bases in between. Germline V gene sequence: CDR1 LNHDA, CDR2 SQIVND (reference sequence). This CDR3 is CAFNFRTDRNSPLHF. The CDR3 nucleotides read TGTGCCTTCAATTTCCGGACAGACCGTAATTCACCCCTCCACTTT.

CDR3 amino acids: CASSQGGAGWSKETQYF. In DNA, the CDR3 is TGCGCCAGCAGCCAAGGGGGGGCAGGTTGGTCCAAAGAGACCCAGTACTTC. The chain has TRBV5-1 and TRBJ2-5; D perhaps matches TRBD2 (7 bases). The CDR3 loop spans 17 amino acids. CDR1 and CDR2 (germline): SGHRS, YFSETQ. V lost 4 bases, J lost 3 bases, and 22 bases lay in between.